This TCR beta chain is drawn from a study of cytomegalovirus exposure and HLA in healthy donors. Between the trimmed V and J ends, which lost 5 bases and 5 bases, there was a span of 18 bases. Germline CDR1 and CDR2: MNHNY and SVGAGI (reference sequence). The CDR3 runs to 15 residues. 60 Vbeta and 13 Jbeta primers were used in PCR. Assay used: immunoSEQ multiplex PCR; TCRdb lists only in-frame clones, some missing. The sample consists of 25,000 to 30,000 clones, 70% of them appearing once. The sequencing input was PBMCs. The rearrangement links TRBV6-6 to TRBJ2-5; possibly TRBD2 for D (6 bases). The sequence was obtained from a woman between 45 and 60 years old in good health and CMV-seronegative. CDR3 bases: TGTGCCAGCAGTGGGACTCCCTGGGGTGCGGAGACCCAGTACTTC. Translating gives CASSGTPWGAETQYF.